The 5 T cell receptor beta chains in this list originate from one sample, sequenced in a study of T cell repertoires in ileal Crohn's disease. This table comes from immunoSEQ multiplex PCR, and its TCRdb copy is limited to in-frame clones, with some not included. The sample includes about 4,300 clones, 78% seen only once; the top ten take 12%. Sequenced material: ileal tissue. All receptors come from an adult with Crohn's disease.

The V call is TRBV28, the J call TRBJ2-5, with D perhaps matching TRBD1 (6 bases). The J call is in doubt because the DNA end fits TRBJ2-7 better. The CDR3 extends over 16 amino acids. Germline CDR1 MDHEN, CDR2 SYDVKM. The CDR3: CASSFGNRANSYEQYF. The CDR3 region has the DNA TGTGCCAGCAGTTTTGGGAACAGGGCCAACTCCTACGAGCAGTACTTC.

CDR3 amino acids: CASSLNTGGGTEAFF. CDR3 DNA: TGTGCCAGCAGCTTAAATACAGGGGGAGGCACTGAAGCTTTCTTT. The chain has TRBV7-9 and TRBJ1-1, with 8 bases fitting TRBD1. Trimming removed 2 bases from V and 4 bases from J; junction bases left unmatched: 6. CDR1 and CDR2 from the germline V gene are SEHNR and FQNEAQ (reference sequence). CDR3 length: 15 residues. Combining the CDR3 with reference TRBV7-9 and TRBJ1-1 gives the whole variable domain DTGVSQNPRHKITKRGQNVTFRCDPISEHNRLYWYRQTLGQGPEFLTYFQNEAQLEKSRLLSDRFSAERPKGSFSTLEIQRTEQGDSAMYLCASSLNTGGGTEAFFGQGTRLTVV.

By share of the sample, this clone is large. The CDR3 loop is CASSFGGIYEQFF. As DNA, the CDR3 is TGTGCCAGCAGTTTTGGAGGGATCTATGAGCAGTTCTTC. The chain links TRBV7-7 to TRBJ2-1, with D possibly being TRBD2 (6 bases). The V and J ends lost 6 bases and 8 bases respectively, with 14 bases between them. Germline V CDR1 and CDR2: SSHAT, FNYEAQ (reference sequence). The CDR3 loop spans 13 amino acids. Together with reference TRBV7-7 and TRBJ2-1, the CDR3 gives the full variable domain: GAGVSQSPRYKVTKRGQDVTLRCDPISSHATLYWYQQALGQGPEFLTYFNYEAQPDKSGLPSDRFSAERPEGSISTLTIQRTEQRDSAMYRCASSFGGIYEQFFGPGTRLTVL.

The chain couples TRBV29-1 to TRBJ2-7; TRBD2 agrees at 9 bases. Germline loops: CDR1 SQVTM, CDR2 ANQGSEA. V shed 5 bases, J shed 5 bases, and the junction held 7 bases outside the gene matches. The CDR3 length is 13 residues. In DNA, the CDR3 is TGCAGCGTTTGGGACGGCGGGAGGGACGAGCAGTACTTC. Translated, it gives CSVWDGGRDEQYF.

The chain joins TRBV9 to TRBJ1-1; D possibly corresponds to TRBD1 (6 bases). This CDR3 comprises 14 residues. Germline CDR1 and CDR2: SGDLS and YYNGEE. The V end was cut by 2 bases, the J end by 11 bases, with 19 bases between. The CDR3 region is CASSVTPRQEDAFF. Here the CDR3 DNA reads TGTGCCAGCAGCGTTACCCCCCGACAGGAGGACGCTTTCTTT.